This TCR beta chain was retrieved from a study of CD8+ T cells in alopecia areata (dated by TCRdb to between 2018 and 2020). Regarding the study in general: Treated patients were enrolled in an open-label pilot trial of oral tofacitinib at 5 to 10 mg twice daily for moderate-to-severe alopecia areata. Tofacitinib was given for 6 to 18 months, followed by 6 months of follow-up off drug to assess delayed response and recurrence. The SALT score, which quantifies the percentage of affected scalp surface area, was used to measure disease severity in treated patients. In both human patients and the C3H/HeJ mouse model, the study applied high-throughput TCRbeta sequencing to look at T cell clonal expansion in alopecia areata. Scalp tissue and sorted CD4+ and CD8+ peripheral blood T cells from patchy and totalis/universalis alopecia areata patients and from healthy controls were covered by human TCRbeta sequencing. Tofacitinib-treated patients had biopsies at baseline and at 4 and 24 weeks of treatment, with a later scalp biopsy in several patients. Scalp clonality was compared among normal scalp (n=4), patchy alopecia areata scalp (n=8), and alopecia totalis/universalis scalp (n=8). The RNA source kit depended on sample type: the PAXgene miRNA kit for fixed scalp, the miRNeasy kit for PBMCs, and the RNeasy kit for mouse skin. TCRbeta CDR3 regions were amplified by immunoSEQ multiplex PCR using 35 Vbeta forward and 13 Jbeta reverse primers. The full study reports these points: During tofacitinib treatment, many expanded lesional clones remained in scalp and blood, and this persistence may partly explain relapse after treatment is stopped. Shared TCR sequences between patients were less evident than in mice, which may be partly attributable to HLA diversity in the patient population. Compared with normal scalp, lesional scalp, particularly in alopecia totalis/universalis, had higher clonality and more expanded CD8+ clones, which suggests antigenic drive. Because the treated cohort was small and included a single nonresponder, larger studies are needed to assess links between baseline CD8+ expansion and response. Scalp clonality and the number of expanded CD8+ clones among the top 100 scalp clones were significantly decreased by tofacitinib. Unlike mouse skin, where gammadelta T cells dominate, normal human skin contains resident alphabeta T cells that get sequenced too, which complicates analysis of the scalp TCR repertoire.

The sample's time point, from its label and the paper: about 4 weeks on oral tofacitinib. Read against the paper, the sample's treatment or condition label means: oral pan-JAK inhibitor, 5-10 mg twice daily. Lesional scalp punch biopsies and peripheral blood were obtained from alopecia areata patients. PBMCs were isolated by density centrifugation and stained for CD3, CD4 and CD8, and CD4+ and CD8+ T cells were sorted on a FACSAria. The method was the immunoSEQ multiplex PCR assay. For TCR sequencing, RNA was extracted from every sample and reverse transcribed into cDNA to serve as template. SuperScript III was used for first-strand cDNA synthesis, primed with a 2:1 mix of oligo-dT and random hexamers. A synthetic immune receptor repertoire was used to gauge amplification bias, and whatever bias remained was removed computationally. As for how the authors treated the data: Raw reads were preprocessed to remove errors, and CDR3 was defined according to IMGT conventions as the region from the conserved cysteine to phenylalanine. Clonality was calculated as 1 minus Shannon entropy normalized by log2 of the number of productive unique TCRs. Whether each scalp clone was CD4 or CD8 was inferred by checking scalp TCRbeta sequences against the CD4 and CD8 repertoires from sorted blood. TCRdb provides this immuneACCESS table in a form limited to in-frame rearrangements. Some clones are lacking; in checked studies, under half of them reflect an unresolved V gene, and why the rest are absent is not known. The DNA was the basis for D and trimming; V, J and clone size are from that table. This sample gives 200,000 to 250,000 clones in total; around three fifths of them show up just once. 1.6% of the sample is held by the ten biggest clonotypes.

Worth noting for this clone: Its antigen is unknown. The sample holds no much larger clone one base away, and base qualities are not on file.

The CDR3 covers 15 residues, taking in both the cysteine and the phenylalanine. This entry keeps only the CDR3 DNA: 45 bases, framed from base 1. CDR1 and CDR2 (LGHNA, YSLEER) derive from the germline V gene. Here V drops 4 bases and J drops 5 bases, and the junction holds 7 bases not matched to any gene. The source of this sequence is a human donor with alopecia areata. Recombination linked TRBV4-3 to TRBJ1-2, with TRBD1 identical over 10 junction bases. The sequencing here drew on CD4+ T cells sorted from blood, taken at week 4, from a patient treated with tofacitinib. The CDR3 in this case is CASSPPDRGRYGYTF. The sequence in DNA is TGCGCCAGCAGCCCTCCAGACAGGGGGCGGTATGGCTACACCTTC.